This TCR beta chain was found in a study of blood T cell repertoires in COVID-19. Study context: Nucleic acid was either cDNA or gDNA, and it came from T cells, B-cell-depleted T cells, or PBMCs.

The CDR3 sequence is 15 residues long. CDR1 and CDR2 (germline): SGHVS, FQNEAQ. The V gene lost 3 bases and the J gene lost 2 bases, with 11 bases spanning the gap. Per the study methods: It was from reference gene primer amplification that nucleated cell counts were estimated. TCRdb's copy holds only in-frame clones and misses some; the assay was immunoSEQ multiplex PCR. V and J calls and clone size come straight from that table; D and trimming were deduced from the DNA. The data show around 230,000 clones, 75% to 90% seen once. The gene calls are TRBV7-8 and TRBJ1-3, with a weak D call TRBD1 (5 bases). The clonotype originates from a man aged 35 to 55 who had recovered from COVID-19. The specimen was PBMCs or T cells enriched from blood (not recorded which). DNA of the CDR3: TGTGCCAGCAGCTTGTTCAGGGCGGCTGGAAACACCATATATTTT. This sequence encodes CASSLFRAAGNTIYF.